Presented here are 7 T cell receptor beta chains from one specimen sequenced in a study of a mutant IDH1 vaccine in newly diagnosed glioma. No antigen has been assigned to these receptors. The table came from immunoSEQ multiplex PCR; TCRdb's copy has only in-frame clones and leaves some out. The repertoire holds 35,000 to 50,000 clones, with approximately 89% as singletons. As for time point: week 23, last vaccination. The vaccine gave 300 ug of a 20-mer mutant IDH1 peptide subcutaneously per dose. The sequencing here drew on PBMCs, taken from a glioma patient whose treatment included an IDH1 peptide vaccine. The receptors come from a man in his forties or fifties with glioma.

The rearrangement joins TRBV7-9 to TRBJ2-1, with 11 bases lining up with TRBD2. With 1 base clipped from V and 6 bases from J, the junction kept 8 bases outside the gene matches. The CDR3 totals 17 residues. Germline V gives CDR1 SEHNR, CDR2 FQNEAQ (reference sequence). CDR3 protein: CASSLGSGTSGVNEQFF. CDR3 sequence (DNA): TGTGCCAGCAGCTTAGGGTCCGGGACTAGCGGAGTCAATGAGCAGTTCTTC.

CDR3 sequence (DNA): TGTGCCAGCAGCTTAGCACTGACAGGGGGTCTCTACGAGCAGTACTTC. Residues: CASSLALTGGLYEQYF. The rearrangement uses TRBV7-8 and TRBJ2-7; 9 positions match TRBD1. V shed 0 bases and J 3 bases; nucleotides not matched to a gene: 6. CDR3 length equals 16 residues. Germline V gene data show CDR1 as SGHVS and CDR2 as FQNEAQ.

The chain uses TRBV14 and TRBJ1-2; TRBD1 is a possible D gene (5 bases). The CDR3 length is 15 residues. Germline-derived CDR1 and CDR2 are SGHDN and FVKESK. V lost 6 bases and J lost 3, with 17 bases in between. The CDR3 DNA sequence: TGTGCCAGCAGTCGAAACTCTGGGGCCTACTATGGCTACACCTTC. Translation gives CASSRNSGAYYGYTF.

This chain links TRBV4-1 with TRBJ1-2, with D perhaps TRBD1 (5 bases). CDR3 length equals 14 residues. V was cut by 3 bases and J by 8 bases, with 16 bases left in between. Germline values: CDR1 MGHRA, CDR2 YSYEKL. CDR3 sequence reads: CASSHGTSPGGYTF. The CDR3 region has the DNA TGCGCCAGCAGCCACGGGACGTCTCCTGGGGGCTACACCTTC.

The rearrangement uses TRBV5-6 and TRBJ2-7; D is ambiguous. The V and J ends lost 4 bases and 3 bases respectively, with 14 bases between them. The length of the CDR3 is 14 residues. Looked up from germline, CDR1 is SGHDT and CDR2 is YYEEEE. CDR3 residues: CASSLGMSSYEQYF. The CDR3, as DNA: TGTGCCAGCAGCCTGGGGATGAGCAGCTACGAGCAGTACTTC.

J is TRBJ1-1 and V is TRBV28; D is possibly TRBD1 (6 bases). Trimming took 6 bases from V and 2 from J, leaving 16 bases between them. Germline lookup yields CDR1 MDHEN and CDR2 SYDVKM. The CDR3 runs 15 residues. This CDR3 is CASSHPLQGNTEAFF. CDR3 sequence (DNA): TGTGCCAGCAGCCATCCCTTACAGGGTAACACTGAAGCTTTCTTT.

The chain has TRBV4-2 and TRBJ2-1, with D perhaps matching TRBD1 (6 bases). CDR1 and CDR2 (germline): LGHNA, YNFKEQ. This CDR3 comprises 15 residues. V was cut by 3 bases and J by 5 bases, with 14 bases left in between. The CDR3 nucleotides are TGTGCCAGCAGCCACGGACGGGACATCAACAATGAGCAGTTCTTC. It codes for CASSHGRDINNEQFF.